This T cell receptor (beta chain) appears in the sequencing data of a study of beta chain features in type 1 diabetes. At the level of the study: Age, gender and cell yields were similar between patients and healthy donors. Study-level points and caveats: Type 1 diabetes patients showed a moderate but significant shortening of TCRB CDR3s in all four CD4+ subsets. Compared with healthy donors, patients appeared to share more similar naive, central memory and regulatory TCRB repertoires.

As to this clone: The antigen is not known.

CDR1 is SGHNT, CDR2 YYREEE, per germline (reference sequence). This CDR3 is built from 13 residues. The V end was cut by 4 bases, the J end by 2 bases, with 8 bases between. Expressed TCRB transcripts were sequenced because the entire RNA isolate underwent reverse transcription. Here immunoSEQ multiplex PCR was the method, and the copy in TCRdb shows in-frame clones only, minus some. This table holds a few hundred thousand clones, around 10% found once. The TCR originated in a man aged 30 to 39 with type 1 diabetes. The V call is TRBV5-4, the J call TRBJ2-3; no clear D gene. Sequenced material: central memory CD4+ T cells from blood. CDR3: CASSTYSTDTQYF. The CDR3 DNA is TGTGCCAGCAGCACATACTCCACAGATACGCAGTATTTT. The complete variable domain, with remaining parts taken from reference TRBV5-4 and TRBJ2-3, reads ETGVTQSPTHLIKTRGQQVTLRCSSQSGHNTVSWYQQALGQGPQFIFQYYREEENGRGNFPPRFSGLQFPNYSSELNVNALELDDSALYLCASSTYSTDTQYFGPGTRLTVL.